The TCR beta chain described here comes from a study of T cell repertoires in cytomegalovirus infection. Overall study context: HLA-B-restricted CMV epitopes that are well studied, plus recently identified HLA-C-restricted ones, were used by the study. Public TCR beta signature analysis indicated the presence of both CMV infection and matching HLA type. Points from the study as a whole: HLA-C-restricted CMV clonotypes gave the most frequent clonotype in two of eight donors.

The germline CDR1 and CDR2 sequences are LNHDA and SQIVND (reference sequence). The ends lost 5 bases at V and 3 bases at J; junction bases unmatched: 3. CDR3 length equals 13 residues. Only a few counts were recorded for this clonotype. Its antigen is not known. TCRdb passed the reads through MiXCR, listing each CDR3 protein once. The table lists approximately 390,000 distinct CDR3 sequences, just under 35% of them singletons. Material: cultured PBMCs, obtained from culture after CMV antigen stimulation. The TCR was taken from a human donor in good health (CMV status not recorded). Some clones in this sample may be carry-over from other donors' samples. V gene TRBV19 combines with J gene TRBJ1-2, with TRBD1 matching 7 bases. In DNA form, the CDR3 reads TGTGCCAGTAGTCAGGGGGAGGACTATGGCTACACCTTC. Translated: CASSQGEDYGYTF.